The present entry profiles one T cell receptor (beta chain) with its context. This clonotype was detected only a few times. It lacks a known antigen. The record has no base qualities; no much larger clone is one base away. Libraries came from 5' RACE. The sequencing machine was an Illumina HiSeq 2500. A second about 6 to 11 cycle PCR used a sample-barcoded 5' primer and a J-beta primer mix. Each TCR beta cDNA molecule received a unique molecular identifier from a template-switch 5' adaptor carrying 12 random nucleotides. Each sample yielded at least 2.5 million CDR3-containing paired-end reads. First-strand cDNA was synthesized from all RNA with the Mint cDNA synthesis kit, primed by a TRBC-specific oligonucleotide. Following uracil-DNA glycosylase treatment, a first 18-cycle PCR with universal primers M1SS and BC2_uni_R was performed on all cDNA. Per the source publication's procedure: For normalization, 1 million high-quality reads, each with a distinct molecular identifier, were randomly selected from each sample. Instead of being binned into consensus sequences, reads that shared molecular identifiers were thrown out. CDR3 identification, clonotype clustering and error correction used MiTCR with a Q25 quality threshold and the strictest error-elimination algorithm. A nonparametric unseen species model with Euler transformation was used to estimate a lower bound on total TCR beta diversity. The raw public data were reprocessed by TCRdb itself: fastp quality trimming at Q25, MiXCR clonotype calling, in-frame beta chains only. Rows merge per CDR3 protein into single entries with the most common DNA and genes. TCRdb's processing, not the authors', yielded these V and J calls. The sample profile shows roughly 1,800,000 distinct CDR3 sequences; roughly 52% of them were found once. The ten largest clones represent over 2% of the sample.

This sample is part of a study of blood T cells in healthy people across ages (dated by TCRdb to the mid-2010s). In the study overall: In model experiments, template switching captured about one uniquely barcoded TCR beta cDNA molecule for every two T cells. Age-related changes in TCR beta repertoire diversity were measured in the study by deep sequencing normalized with unique cDNA molecular identifiers. To avoid experimental bias, donors of different ages were distributed randomly across sequencing lanes. Donors were grouped into four age groups: young (average 16 years), middle-aged (39), aged (around 60) and long-lived (about 89). Using the same blood draw, the study looked at two additional independent replicas of 1 million unique cDNA reads for two donors, one aged 18 to 30 and the other aged 80 or older. General findings and caveats noted by the study authors: Observed TCR beta diversity correlated strongly with the percentage of naive T cells measured by flow cytometry. Compared with the aged group, more naive CD4+ T cells, fewer expanded clones and increased TCR diversity were shown by the long-lived group, suggesting age selection. Observed TCR beta diversity per million T cells fell roughly linearly with age, and a significant reduction was already apparent by age about 36. The CMV infection status of donors was not known, potentially confounding age-related changes in expanded clonotypes. Estimates of total diversity based on one million sequenced T cells were considered lower bounds and underestimates. Bulk unsorted PBMC profiling prevented conclusive comparison of naive and antigen-experienced compartments.

The donors were a few dozen Caucasian individuals from Russia, aged roughly 6 to 100 years, who were systemically healthy. Ten milliliters of peripheral blood were drawn from each donor into EDTA-treated Vacutainer tubes. PBMCs were isolated by Ficoll-Paque density-gradient centrifugation, with at least 6 million obtained per sample. Total RNA, at least 6 micrograms per sample, was extracted from PBMCs with Trizol reagent. The percentages of naive CD45RAhigh/CD27high T cells were determined by flow cytometry on a PBMC aliquot from every donor. V and J are truncated by 6 bases and 1 base respectively, leaving an intervening sequence of 13 bases. The CDR3, from cysteine to phenylalanine, totals 15 residues. Only the CDR3 region is kept as DNA, spanning 45 bases read in frame from base 1. The germline V gene supplies CDR1 LGHNT and CDR2 FRNRAP.

The sequencing sample was made of blood. Recombination linked TRBV12-5 to TRBJ2-1, with the D segment possibly TRBD1 or TRBD2, each aligning over 5 bases. The TCR sequence derives from a woman aged 40 to 50 in good health. The CDR3 protein is CASGAGTGSYNEQFF. The nucleotide sequence is given as TGTGCTAGTGGCGCTGGGACGGGGTCCTACAATGAGCAGTTCTTC.